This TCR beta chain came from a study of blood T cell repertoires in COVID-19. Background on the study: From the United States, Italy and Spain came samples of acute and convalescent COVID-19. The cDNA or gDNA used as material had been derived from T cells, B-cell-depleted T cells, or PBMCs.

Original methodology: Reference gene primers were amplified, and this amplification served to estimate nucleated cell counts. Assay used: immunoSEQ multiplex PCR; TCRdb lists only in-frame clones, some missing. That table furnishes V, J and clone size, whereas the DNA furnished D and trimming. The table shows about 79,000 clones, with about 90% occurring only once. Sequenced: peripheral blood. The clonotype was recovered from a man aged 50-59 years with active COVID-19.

The CDR3 loop is CASRGASGSYEQYF. As DNA, the CDR3 is TGTGCCAGCAGAGGGGCTAGCGGGAGCTACGAGCAGTACTTC. The chain has TRBV11-2 and TRBJ2-7; 10 nucleotides match TRBD2. This CDR3 region has 14 residues. The V and J ends lost 6 bases and 3 bases, in that order; junction bases with no gene match: 5. The germline V gene has CDR1 SGHAT and CDR2 FQNNGV.